A selection of T cell receptor beta chains follows, all from one sample in a study of Ad26.COV2.S vaccination and SARS-CoV-2 variants. Repertoires were generated with immunoSEQ multiplex PCR, while TCRdb's copy carries only in-frame clones and drops some. The data contain almost 400,000 clones, around 89% of them seen just once; the ten biggest clones take up about 1.9%. The sequencing used peripheral blood, collected in a trial of Ad26.COV2.S vaccine versus placebo. The receptors originated from a person between 18 and 60 years old who received the Ad26.COV2.S COVID-19 vaccine or a placebo. The CDR3 runs from the conserved cysteine through the conserved F or W. Part of the rows lack a size; the others show once, few, many or a class for expanded clones.

16 | NA | TRBV15 | CATSRETSGSTDTQYF
16 | NA | TRBV4-2 | CASSQGRGPSLGGYTF
16 | NA | TRBV7-9 | CASSLAWGRDTGELFF
13 | NA | TRBV7-2 | CASSLDPVGEQFF
16 | NA | TRBV7-8 | CASSPVVRSSYNEQFF
15 | once | TRBV15 | CATSRERQGRSEQYF
12 | once | TRBV6-6 | CASSARNTEAFF
17 | NA | TRBV7-2 | CASSPPGGTGRGQPQHF
15 | NA | TRBV7-6 | CASSPGTSANNEQFF
12 | once | TRBV6-5 | CATRRFNTEAFF
15 | NA | TRBV3-1/TRBV3-2 | CASSQGTSGSYEQYF
14 | NA | TRBV15 | CATSRASGNYEQYF
11 | NA | TRBV5-1 | CASSLENIQYF
14 | NA | TRBV24-1 | CATSDLSDNQPQHF
16 | NA | TRBV30 | CAWSGWVAGEEETQYF
14 | once | TRBV30 | CAWRYGDTDGELFF
13 | NA | TRBV6-2/TRBV6-3 | CASSTDRGQPQHF
13 | NA | TRBV4-2 | CASSQDRRSEQFF
13 | NA | TRBV12-3/TRBV12-4 | CASSLGQNQPQHF
14 | NA | TRBV24-1 | CATSDRTGYYGYTF
13 | once | TRBV27 | CASSFSHYNEQFF
13 | NA | TRBV28 | CASSPHGNTEAFF